This TCR beta chain appears in the sequencing data of a study of identical twins. There were only healthy Caucasians among the donors. Germline V gene lookup returns CDR1 LGHNA and CDR2 YSLEER. Trimming removed 0 bases at V and 5 bases at J, with 19 bases between. This CDR3 spans 17 amino acids. TCRdb redid the calling of the 5' RACE reads with MiXCR, one entry per CDR3 protein. The data contain about 520,000 distinct CDR3 sequences, about 20% of them seen just once; the ten biggest clones take up around 0.91%. The sample also formed part of further work on T cells expressing NK-cell markers. That paper notes: Obtained from sorted CD3+CD56+NKG2C+, CD3+CD56+NKG2C- and CD3+CD56-NKG2C+ T cells were the TCR beta repertoires. Several experiments employed an anti-gamma-delta TCR antibody to confine sorting to alpha-beta TCR T cells.

Sample: CD4+ T cells sorted from blood. J is TRBJ2-5 and V is TRBV4-3; the D is unclear. The clonotype comes from a woman between 18 and 29 years old in good health. The DNA of the CDR3 is TGCGCCAGCAGCCAAGAAATTGTTCATGTCGGCGGTGAGACCCAGTACTTC. Translated: CASSQEIVHVGGETQYF.